This T cell receptor (beta chain) was captured in a study of neurological immune-mediated disorders (dated by TCRdb to about 2019). Context from the whole study: Among the approximately 35 multiple sclerosis patients, some 31 had relapsing-remitting MS and 3 had secondary progressive MS. Peripheral blood TCR-beta repertoires from patients with HTLV-I-associated myelopathy (HAM/TSP), patients with multiple sclerosis, and healthy controls were compared in the study using UMI-based sequencing. Longitudinal samples, technical triplicates and paired sorted CD4+ and CD8+ T-cell subsets, alongside PBMC samples, were included among the roughly 96 TCR-beta libraries. Of the 70 or so subjects in the cohort, roughly 14 were HAM/TSP patients, roughly 35 were multiple sclerosis patients, and approximately 20 were healthy controls. Summary of the overall study and its limitations: Phylogenetic analysis grouped repertoires from 18 of 34 MS patients into a cluster of related CDR3 sequences, suggesting a possible repertoire-level signature. Across subjects, expanded clones never shared an identical CDR3 amino acid sequence, which suggests that the TCR-beta repertoires in every group were private. No association of the MS cluster with clinical or MRI features was observed, and the need for larger cohorts was stated by the authors. TCR clonal expansion was highest in HAM/TSP patients and lowest in MS patients, with MS patients falling below even healthy controls.

cDNA was synthesized by template-switch 5'RACE using a primer carrying a 10-nucleotide random unique molecular identifier by which each TCR transcript was tagged. Over 170 million TCR-beta sequences, covering 15-18 subjects, were produced in each sequencing run. Total RNA was extracted with the RNeasy kit. TCR-beta VDJ regions were amplified with primers for the TCR constant region and the 5'RACE anchor, using the KAPA Real-time Library Amplification kit. Sample indexes and Illumina adaptors were added in a first PCR, and a second PCR then increased library yield. After Ampure bead purification, the TCR product of roughly 650 bp was size-selected on a 2% E-gel SizeSelection system. Before pooling, library quality was checked on a Bioanalyzer, concentration was measured with Qubit, and libraries were quantified with the Kapa Library Quantification kit. An Illumina HiSeq 2500 sequenced the libraries paired-end 2 x 150 bp. To increase sequence diversity, about 25-31% phiX was spiked into each library pool. Per the authors' processing: The UMI-based MiGEC pipeline processed quality-filtered reads and removed over 80% of raw TCR sequences during error correction. VDJ genes were aligned to IMGT germline references, and each clonotype was defined by a unique CDR3 amino acid sequence together with V-J genes. Clonal expansion, Shannon diversity and CDR3 relatedness (CalcPairwiseDistances, ClusterSamples) were evaluated with VDJtools, and phylogenetic trees were built with CLCbio workbench. Using coefficient-of-variation modelling across technical triplicates, the study counted a clone as expanded if it had at least 8 unique UMIs. TCRdb reworked the public reads: Q25 trimming with fastp, MiXCR clone assembly, productive beta chains retained. CDR3 protein duplicates are merged, each entry listing the most common genes and DNA. The V and J calls follow TCRdb's processing rather than the paper's. The sample includes around 130,000 distinct CDR3 sequences, with roughly 3.2% observed a single time. The ten top clones hold 1.3% of the sample.

This clonotype was observed many times. The antigen it recognizes is unknown. No much larger clonotype is one base removed from it; base qualities were not supplied. For the unsorted PBMC libraries, 2 million PBMCs were stored in RNAlater at -80 degrees C until RNA extraction and were used to generate the libraries. Multiple sclerosis patients were enrolled in a US clinical protocol under which disease progression was evaluated by magnetic resonance imaging. Peripheral blood underwent Ficoll-Hypaque density gradient centrifugation to isolate PBMCs, which were then cryopreserved in liquid nitrogen. The CDR3 covers 14 residues, taking in both the cysteine and the phenylalanine. Of the read, only the CDR3 DNA is kept; its 42 bases are in frame from base 1. Via the germline V gene, CDR1 is SGHRS and CDR2 YFSETQ. The V end loses 7 bases and the J end loses 0 bases, and a stretch of 11 bases separates them.

Here the chain combines TRBV5-1 and TRBJ2-1; the D gene assignment is ambiguous. Material: PBMCs. This TCR was sampled from a woman aged 25 to 39 with multiple sclerosis. CDR3 reads: CASRGVSSYNEQFF. The nucleotide sequence reads TGCGCCAGCCGAGGCGTTAGCTCCTACAATGAGCAGTTCTTC.